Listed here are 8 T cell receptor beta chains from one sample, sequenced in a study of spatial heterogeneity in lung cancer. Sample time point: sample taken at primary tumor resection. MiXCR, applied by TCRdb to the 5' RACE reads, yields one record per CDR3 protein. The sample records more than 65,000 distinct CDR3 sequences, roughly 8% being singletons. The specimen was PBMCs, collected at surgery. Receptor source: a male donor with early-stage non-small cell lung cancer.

The CDR3 DNA sequence: TGTGCCAGCAGCGTAGGAATGACCCTCTGGGAGACCCAGTACTTC. Translated, it gives CASSVGMTLWETQYF. The chain carries TRBV9 and TRBJ2-5; D ambiguous. Germline values: CDR1 SGDLS, CDR2 YYNGEE. Trimming removed 0 bases at V and 5 bases at J, with 14 bases between. This CDR3 is 15 amino acids long.

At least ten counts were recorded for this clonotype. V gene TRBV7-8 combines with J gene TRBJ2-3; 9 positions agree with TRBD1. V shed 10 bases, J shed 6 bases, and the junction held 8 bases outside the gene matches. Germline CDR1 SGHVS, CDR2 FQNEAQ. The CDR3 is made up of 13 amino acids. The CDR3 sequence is CATNRGLGDTQYF. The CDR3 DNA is TGTGCCACTAACAGGGGGCTCGGGGATACGCAGTATTTT. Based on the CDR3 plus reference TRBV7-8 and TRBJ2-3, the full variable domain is GAGVSQSPRYKVAKRGQDVALRCDPISGHVSLFWYQQALGQGPEFLTYFQNEAQLDKSGLPSDRFFAERPEGSVSTLKIQRTQQEDSAVYLCATNRGLGDTQYFGPGTRLTVL.

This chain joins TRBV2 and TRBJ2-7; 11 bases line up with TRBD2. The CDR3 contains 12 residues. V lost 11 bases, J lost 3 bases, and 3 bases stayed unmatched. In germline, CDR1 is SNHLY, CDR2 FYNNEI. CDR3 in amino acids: CASGLADYEQYF. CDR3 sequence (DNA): TGTGCCTCGGGACTAGCGGACTACGAGCAGTACTTC.

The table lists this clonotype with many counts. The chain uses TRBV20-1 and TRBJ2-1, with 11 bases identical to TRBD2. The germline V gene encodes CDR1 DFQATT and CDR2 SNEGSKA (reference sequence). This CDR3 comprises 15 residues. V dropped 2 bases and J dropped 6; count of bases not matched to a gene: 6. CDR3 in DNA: TGCAGTGCTAGAAGACTAGCGGGGCCCACCAATGAGCAGTTCTTC. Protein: CSARRLAGPTNEQFF.

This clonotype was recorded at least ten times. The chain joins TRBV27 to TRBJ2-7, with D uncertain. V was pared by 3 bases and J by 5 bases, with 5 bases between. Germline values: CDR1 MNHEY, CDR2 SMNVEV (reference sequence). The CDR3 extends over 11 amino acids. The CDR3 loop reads CASSFRHEQYF. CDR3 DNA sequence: TGTGCCAGCAGTTTTCGTCACGAGCAGTACTTC.

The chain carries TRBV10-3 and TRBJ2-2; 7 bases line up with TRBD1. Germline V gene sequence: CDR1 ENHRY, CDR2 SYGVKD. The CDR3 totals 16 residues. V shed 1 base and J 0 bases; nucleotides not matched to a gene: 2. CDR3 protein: CAISELGGANTGELFF. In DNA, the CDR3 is TGTGCCATCAGTGAGTTAGGGGGCGCGAACACCGGGGAGCTGTTTTTT.

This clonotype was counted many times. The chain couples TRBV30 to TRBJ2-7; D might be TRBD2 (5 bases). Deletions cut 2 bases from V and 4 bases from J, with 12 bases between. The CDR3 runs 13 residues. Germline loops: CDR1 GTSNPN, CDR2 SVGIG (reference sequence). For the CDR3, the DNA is TGTGCCTGGAGTCCGAGGGAAGAGTACGAGCAGTACTTC. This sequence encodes CAWSPREEYEQYF.

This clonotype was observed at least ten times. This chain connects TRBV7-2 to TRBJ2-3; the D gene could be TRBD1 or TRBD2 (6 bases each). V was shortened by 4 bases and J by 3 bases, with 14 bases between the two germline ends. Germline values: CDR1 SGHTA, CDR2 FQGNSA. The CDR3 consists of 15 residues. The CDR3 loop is CASSSNGGRTDTQYF. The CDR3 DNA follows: TGTGCCAGCAGCTCGAATGGGGGGCGGACAGATACGCAGTATTTT.